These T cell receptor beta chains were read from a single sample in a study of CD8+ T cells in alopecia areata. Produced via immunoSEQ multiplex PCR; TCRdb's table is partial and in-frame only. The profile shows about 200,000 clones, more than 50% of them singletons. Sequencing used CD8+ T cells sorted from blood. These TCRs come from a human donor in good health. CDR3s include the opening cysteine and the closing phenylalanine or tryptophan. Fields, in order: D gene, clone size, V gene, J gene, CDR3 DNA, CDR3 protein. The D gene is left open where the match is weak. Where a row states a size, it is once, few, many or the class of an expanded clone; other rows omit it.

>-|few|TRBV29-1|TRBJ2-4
TGCAGCGTTGTGGGGACGGAGACCCTAAACATTCAGTACTTC
CSVVGTETLNIQYF
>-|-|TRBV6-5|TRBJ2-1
TGTGCCAGCAGTTATAACGGGAAGTCCTACAATGAGCAGTTCTTC
CASSYNGKSYNEQFF
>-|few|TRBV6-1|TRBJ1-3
TGTGCCAGCAGTGAAGGGGCGTTGGGGACTGGAAACACCATATATTTT
CASSEGALGTGNTIYF
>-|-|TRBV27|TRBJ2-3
TGTGCCAGCAGTTTCGGGTTGCCAGATACGCAGTATTTT
CASSFGLPDTQYF
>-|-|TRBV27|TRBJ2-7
TGTGCCAGCAGGCAGACCTCCTACGAGCAGTACTTC
CASRQTSYEQYF
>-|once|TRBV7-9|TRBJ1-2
TGTGCCAGCAGGCCAGGCGGTTCTTGGTATGGCTACACCTTC
CASRPGGSWYGYTF
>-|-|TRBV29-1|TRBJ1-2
TGCAGCGTTCGGACAGAGGGGTATGGCTACACCTTC
CSVRTEGYGYTF
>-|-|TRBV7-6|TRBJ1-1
TGTGCCAGCAGCCCGTTGTGGGGGGGGAACACTGAAGCTTTCTTT
CASSPLWGGNTEAFF
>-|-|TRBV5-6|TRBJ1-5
TGTGCCAGCAGCTTGGCAGATAGCAATCAGCCCCAGCATTTT
CASSLADSNQPQHF
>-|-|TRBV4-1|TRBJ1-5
TGCGCCAGCAGCCAGGCCTCGGTGGGTCAGCCCCAGCATTTT
CASSQASVGQPQHF
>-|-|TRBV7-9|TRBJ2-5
TGTGCCAGCTGGGCCACGGGTGAAGAGACCCAGTACTTC
CASWATGEETQYF
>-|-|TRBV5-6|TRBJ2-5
TGTGCCAGCAGCTTGGGCAAAGAGACCCAGTACTTC
CASSLGKETQYF
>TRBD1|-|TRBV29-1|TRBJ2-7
TGCAGCGTTGAAGTCGGACAGGGCGGCGAGCAGTACTTC
CSVEVGQGGEQYF
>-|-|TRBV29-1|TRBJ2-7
TGCAGCGTTGAGGAAGGGTCCGCGTACGAGCAGTACTTC
CSVEEGSAYEQYF
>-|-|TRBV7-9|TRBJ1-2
TGTGCCAGCAGCTTAGACCGACCGACAGCTAACTATGGCTACACCTTC
CASSLDRPTANYGYTF
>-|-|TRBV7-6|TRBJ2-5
TGTGCCAGCAGCTTAGGCGAAGGGGTGCGGACCCAGTACTTC
CASSLGEGVRTQYF
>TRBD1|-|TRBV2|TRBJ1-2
TGTGCCAGCAGTGGGACAGGGGCCAACTATGGCTACACCTTC
CASSGTGANYGYTF
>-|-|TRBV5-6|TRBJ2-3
TGTGCCAGCAGCTTGGGCAGTCTAACAGATACGCAGTATTTT
CASSLGSLTDTQYF
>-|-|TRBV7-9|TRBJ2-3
TGTGCCAGCAGCTTAGGGGGCTTGGGAGATACGCAGTATTTT
CASSLGGLGDTQYF
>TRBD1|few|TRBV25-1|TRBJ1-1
TGTGCCAGCAGTGCGCGGACAGGGCCTTTCACTGAAGCTTTCTTT
CASSARTGPFTEAFF
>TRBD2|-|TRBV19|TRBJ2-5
TGTGCCAGTAGCCGATCGGGGGGGCGCACAGAGACCCAGTACTTC
CASSRSGGRTETQYF
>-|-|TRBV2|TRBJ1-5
TGTGCCAGCAGTGAAAAGGGCAGGGCAGGTTATAGCAATCAGCCCCAGCATTTT
CASSEKGRAGYSNQPQHF
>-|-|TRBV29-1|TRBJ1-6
TGCAGCGTTGATAACAGGGTAGGAAATTCACCCCTCCACTTT
CSVDNRVGNSPLHF
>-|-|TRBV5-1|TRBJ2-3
TGCGCCAGCAGCTTGAGTCTCACCGATACGCAGTATTTT
CASSLSLTDTQYF
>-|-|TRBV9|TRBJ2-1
TGTGCCAGCAGCGTATGGAGGGACAGATCCTACAATGAGCAGTTCTTC
CASSVWRDRSYNEQFF
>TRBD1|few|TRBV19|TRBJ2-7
TGTGCCAGTAGTCTCGGGACAGGCGCATACGAGCAGTACTTC
CASSLGTGAYEQYF
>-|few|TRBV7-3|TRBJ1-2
TGTGCCAGCAGCTACCTTGCAGGGAATGGCTACACCTTC
CASSYLAGNGYTF
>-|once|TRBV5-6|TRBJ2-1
TGTGCCAGCAGCTTGGGGACTAATGTTATCTTC
CASSLGTNVIF
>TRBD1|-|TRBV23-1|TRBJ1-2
TGCGCCAGCAGTCAATCGGACAGGGCTAACTATGGCTACACCTTC
CASSQSDRANYGYTF
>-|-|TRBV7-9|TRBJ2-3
TGTGCCAGCAGCCTTACGGGGGGCCCAGATACGCAGTATTTT
CASSLTGGPDTQYF
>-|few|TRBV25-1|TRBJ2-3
TGTGCCAGCGCGGCGGCGGATACGCAGTATTTT
CASAAADTQYF